This paragraph covers one T cell receptor beta chain sequence. Its target is not known. This entry comes from a study of identical twins. Template switching supplied a universal primer site; unique molecular identifiers were carried on the cDNA. TCRdb ran MiXCR on the 5' RACE reads and lists one entry per CDR3 protein. This table holds 510,000 or so distinct CDR3 sequences, roughly 15% found once. Germline CDR1 reads SGHRS; CDR2 reads YFSETQ. The CDR3 is 15 residues long. V was pared by 0 bases and J by 8 bases, with 14 bases between. Study findings and constraints: Models predicted less out-of-frame TCR alpha sharing in monozygotic twins than was found. Interpretation of the results relied on cross-sectional statistical analysis and not on following the same donors.

Healthy Caucasians, and only they, were the donors. Separately, the same data were catalogued under a study of yellow fever vaccine responses in identical twins.

This sequence originates from a woman aged 18-30 years in good health. This sequence joins TRBV5-1 and TRBJ2-2, with D uncertain. Source material: CD4+ T cells sorted from blood. In DNA form, the CDR3 reads TGCGCCAGCAGCTTGGACGCCCTGGCTAAGGGGGAGCTGTTTTTT. Translating it yields CASSLDALAKGELFF.